Here is one TCR beta chain with its context. Antigen specificity is unknown. The sample belongs to a study of cytomegalovirus exposure and HLA in healthy donors. Study observations and caveats: Highly shared variants forming one cluster were likely a sequencing artifact.

The PCR ran on 60 Vbeta and 13 Jbeta primers. In the original analysis: Among the unique TCR beta chains that a later analysis counted, 75 million to 85 million in all, roughly 11 million were shared. Produced via immunoSEQ multiplex PCR; TCRdb's table is partial and in-frame only. The D gene and trimming were derived from the DNA, and the V and J assignments and clone size from that table. The table shows 130,000 or so clones, with 80% to 90% occurring only once. This CDR3 is 14 amino acids long. Germline loops: CDR1 LGHNA, CDR2 YSLEER. With V trimmed by 0 bases and J by 5 bases, 3 bases remained unmatched.

The clonotype was recovered from a man aged 40-50 years in good health and CMV-seronegative. Sequencing input: PBMCs. The chain couples TRBV4-3 to TRBJ2-5; TRBD2 matches at 7 bases. For the CDR3, the DNA is TGCGCCAGCAGCCAAGATGGGGGGGAGGAGACCCAGTACTTC. Translated, it gives CASSQDGGEETQYF.